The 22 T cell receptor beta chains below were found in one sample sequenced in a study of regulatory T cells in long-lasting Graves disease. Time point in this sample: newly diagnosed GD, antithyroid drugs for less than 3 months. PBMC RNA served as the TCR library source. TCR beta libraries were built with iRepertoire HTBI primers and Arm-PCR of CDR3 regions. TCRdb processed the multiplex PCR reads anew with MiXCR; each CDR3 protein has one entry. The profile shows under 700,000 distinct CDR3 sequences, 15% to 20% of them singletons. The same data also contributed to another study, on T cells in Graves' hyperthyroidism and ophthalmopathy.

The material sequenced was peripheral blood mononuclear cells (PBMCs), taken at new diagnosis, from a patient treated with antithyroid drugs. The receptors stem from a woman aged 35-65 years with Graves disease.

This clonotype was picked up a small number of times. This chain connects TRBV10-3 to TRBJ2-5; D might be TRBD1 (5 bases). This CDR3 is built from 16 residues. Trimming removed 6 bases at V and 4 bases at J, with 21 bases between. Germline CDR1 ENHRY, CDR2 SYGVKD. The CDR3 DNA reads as TGTGCCATCAGCGCAGGGCGGAGTAATTCAGGAGAGACCCAGTACTTC. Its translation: CAISAGRSNSGETQYF.

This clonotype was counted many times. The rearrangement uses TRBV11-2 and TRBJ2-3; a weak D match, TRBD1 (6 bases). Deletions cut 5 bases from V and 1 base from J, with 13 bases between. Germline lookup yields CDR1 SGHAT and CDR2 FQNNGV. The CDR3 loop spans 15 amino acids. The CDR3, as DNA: TGTGCCAGCAGCCACAGACAGGTGGGCACAGATACGCAGTATTTT. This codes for CASSHRQVGTDTQYF.

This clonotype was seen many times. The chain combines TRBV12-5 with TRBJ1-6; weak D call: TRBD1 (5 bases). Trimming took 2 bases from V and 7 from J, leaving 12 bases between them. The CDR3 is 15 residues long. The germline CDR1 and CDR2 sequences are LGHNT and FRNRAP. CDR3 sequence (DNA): TGTGCTAGTGGTTTGTTCTTGGGACTGAATTCACCCCTCCACTTT. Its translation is CASGLFLGLNSPLHF.

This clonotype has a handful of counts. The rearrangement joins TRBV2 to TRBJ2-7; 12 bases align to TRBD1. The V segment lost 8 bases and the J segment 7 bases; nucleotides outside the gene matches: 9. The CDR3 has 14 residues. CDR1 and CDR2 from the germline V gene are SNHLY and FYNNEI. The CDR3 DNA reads TGTGCCAGCCTAGGGGACAGGGGGCTTGGAGAGCAGTACTTC. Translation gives CASLGDRGLGEQYF.

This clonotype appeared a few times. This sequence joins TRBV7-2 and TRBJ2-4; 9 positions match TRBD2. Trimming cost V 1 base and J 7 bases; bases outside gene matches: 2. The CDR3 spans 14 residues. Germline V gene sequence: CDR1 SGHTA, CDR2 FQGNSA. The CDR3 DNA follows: TGTGCCAGCAGCTTAGGCGGGGGGGATAACATTCAGTACTTC. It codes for CASSLGGGDNIQYF.

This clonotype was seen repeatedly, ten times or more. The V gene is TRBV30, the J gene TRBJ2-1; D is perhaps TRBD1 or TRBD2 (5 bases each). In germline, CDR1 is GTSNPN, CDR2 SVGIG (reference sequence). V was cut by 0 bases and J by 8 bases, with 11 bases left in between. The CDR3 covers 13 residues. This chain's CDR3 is CAWSVTQGHEQFF. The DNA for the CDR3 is TGTGCCTGGAGTGTAACCCAGGGACATGAGCAGTTCTTC. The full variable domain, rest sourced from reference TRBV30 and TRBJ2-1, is SQTIHQWPATLVQPVGSPLSLECTVEGTSNPNLYWYRQAAGRGLQLLFYSVGIGQISSEVPQNLSASRPQDRQFILSSKKLLLSDSGFYLCAWSVTQGHEQFFGPGTRLTVL.

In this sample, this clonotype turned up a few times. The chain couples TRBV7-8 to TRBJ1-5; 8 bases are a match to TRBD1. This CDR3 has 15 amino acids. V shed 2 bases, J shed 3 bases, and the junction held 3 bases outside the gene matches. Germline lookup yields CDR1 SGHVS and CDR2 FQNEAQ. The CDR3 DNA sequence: TGTGCCAGCAGCTTATGGGACAGGAACAATCAGCCCCAGCATTTT. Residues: CASSLWDRNNQPQHF.

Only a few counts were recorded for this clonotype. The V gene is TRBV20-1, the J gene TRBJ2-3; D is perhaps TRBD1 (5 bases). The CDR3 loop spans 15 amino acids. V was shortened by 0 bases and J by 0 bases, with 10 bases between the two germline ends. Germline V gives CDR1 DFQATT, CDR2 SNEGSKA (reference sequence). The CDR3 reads CSARDRGTSTDTQYF. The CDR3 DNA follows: TGCAGTGCTAGAGATAGGGGCACTAGCACAGATACGCAGTATTTT.

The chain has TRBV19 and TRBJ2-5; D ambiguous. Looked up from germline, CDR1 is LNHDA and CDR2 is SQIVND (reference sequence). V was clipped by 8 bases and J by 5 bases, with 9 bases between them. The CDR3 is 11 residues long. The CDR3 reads CASGEWETQYF. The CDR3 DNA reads TGTGCCAGTGGTGAATGGGAGACCCAGTACTTC.

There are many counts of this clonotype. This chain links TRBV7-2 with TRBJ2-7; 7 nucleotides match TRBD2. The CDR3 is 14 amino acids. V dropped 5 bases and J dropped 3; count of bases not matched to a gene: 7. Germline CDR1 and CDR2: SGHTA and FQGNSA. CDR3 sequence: CASSTGTNGYEQYF. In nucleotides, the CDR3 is TGTGCCAGCAGCACCGGGACTAACGGCTACGAGCAGTACTTC.

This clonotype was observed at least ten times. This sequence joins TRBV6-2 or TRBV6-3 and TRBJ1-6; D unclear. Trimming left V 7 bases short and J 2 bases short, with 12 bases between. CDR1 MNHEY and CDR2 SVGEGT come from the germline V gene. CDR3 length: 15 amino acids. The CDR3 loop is CASTSFRAYNSPLHF. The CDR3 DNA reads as TGTGCCAGCACGTCCTTTAGGGCCTATAATTCACCCCTCCACTTT.

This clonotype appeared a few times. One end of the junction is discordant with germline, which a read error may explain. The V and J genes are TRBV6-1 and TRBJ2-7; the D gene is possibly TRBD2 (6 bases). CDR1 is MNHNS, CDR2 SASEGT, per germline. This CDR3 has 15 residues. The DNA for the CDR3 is TGTGCCAGCAGGGAAGTGGGGGGTACCTCCTACGAGCAGTACTTC. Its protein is CASREVGGTSYEQYF.

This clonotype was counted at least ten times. The CDR3 DNA is TGTGCCAGCAGTGACAGGCTCTACGAGCAGTACTTC. Its protein product is CASSDRLYEQYF. The chain uses TRBV2 and TRBJ2-7; D remains unclear. The length of the CDR3 is 12 residues. With 3 bases removed from V and 3 bases from J, the gap between germline ends came to 6 bases. In germline, CDR1 is SNHLY, CDR2 FYNNEI. Full variable domain (rest looked up from reference TRBV2 and TRBJ2-7): EPEVTQTPSHQVTQMGQEVILRCVPISNHLYFYWYRQILGQKVEFLVSFYNNEISEKSEIFDDQFSVERPDGSNFTLKIRSTKLEDSAMYFCASSDRLYEQYFGPGTRLTVT.

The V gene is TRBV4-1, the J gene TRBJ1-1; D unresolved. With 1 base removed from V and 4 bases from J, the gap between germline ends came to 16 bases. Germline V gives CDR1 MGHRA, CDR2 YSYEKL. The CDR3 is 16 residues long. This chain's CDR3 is CASSQGFLPSSTEAFF. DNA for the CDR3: TGCGCCAGCAGCCAAGGGTTTTTGCCGTCGAGCACTGAAGCTTTCTTT.

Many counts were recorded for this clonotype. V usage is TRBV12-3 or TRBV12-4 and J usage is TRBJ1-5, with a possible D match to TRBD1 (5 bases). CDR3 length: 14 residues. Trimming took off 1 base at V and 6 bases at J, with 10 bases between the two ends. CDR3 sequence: CASSLDPRGQPQHF. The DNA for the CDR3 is TGTGCCAGCAGTTTAGACCCGAGGGGTCAGCCCCAGCATTTT.

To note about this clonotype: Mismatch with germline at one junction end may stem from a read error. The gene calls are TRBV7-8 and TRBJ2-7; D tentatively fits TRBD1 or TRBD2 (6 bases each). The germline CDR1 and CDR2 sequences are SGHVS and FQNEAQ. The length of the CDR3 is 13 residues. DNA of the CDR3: TGTGCCAGCAGCTCATACAGGGAGGTCGAGCGGTACTTC. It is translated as CASSSYREVERYF.

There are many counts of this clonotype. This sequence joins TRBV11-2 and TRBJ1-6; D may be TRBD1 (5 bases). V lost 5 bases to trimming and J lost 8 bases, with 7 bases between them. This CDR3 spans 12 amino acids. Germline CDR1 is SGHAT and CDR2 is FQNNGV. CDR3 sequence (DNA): TGTGCCAGCAGCAAACAGGATTCACCCCTCCACTTT. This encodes CASSKQDSPLHF.

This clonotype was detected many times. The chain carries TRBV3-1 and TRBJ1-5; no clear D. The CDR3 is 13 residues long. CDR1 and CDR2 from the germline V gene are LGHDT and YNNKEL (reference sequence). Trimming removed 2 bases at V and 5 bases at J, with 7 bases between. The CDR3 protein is CASSQNLDQPQHF. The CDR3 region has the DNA TGTGCCAGCAGCCAAAATTTGGATCAGCCCCAGCATTTT.

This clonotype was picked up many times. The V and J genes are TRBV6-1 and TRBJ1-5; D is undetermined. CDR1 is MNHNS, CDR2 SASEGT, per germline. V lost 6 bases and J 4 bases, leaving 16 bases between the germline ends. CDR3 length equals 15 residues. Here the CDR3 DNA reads TGTGCCAGCAGCCCTTACTGGACCTCTAATCAGCCCCAGCATTTT. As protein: CASSPYWTSNQPQHF.

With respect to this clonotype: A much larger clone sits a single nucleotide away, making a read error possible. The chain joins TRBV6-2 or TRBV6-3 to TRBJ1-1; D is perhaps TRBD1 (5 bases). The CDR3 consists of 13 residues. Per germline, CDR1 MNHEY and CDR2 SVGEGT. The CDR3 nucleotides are TGTGCCAGCAGACTGGGGCTGAACACTCAAGCTTTCTTT. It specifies CASRLGLNTQAFF.

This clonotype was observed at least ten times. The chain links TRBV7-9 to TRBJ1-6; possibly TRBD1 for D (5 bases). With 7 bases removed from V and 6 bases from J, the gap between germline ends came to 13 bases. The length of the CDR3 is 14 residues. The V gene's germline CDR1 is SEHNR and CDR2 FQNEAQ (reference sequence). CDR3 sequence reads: CASTTDKSNSPLHF. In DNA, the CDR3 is TGTGCCAGCACCACGGACAAGAGTAATTCACCCCTCCACTTT. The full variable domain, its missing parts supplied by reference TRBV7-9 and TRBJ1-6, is DTGVSQNPRHKITKRGQNVTFRCDPISEHNRLYWYRQTLGQGPEFLTYFQNEAQLEKSRLLSDRFSAERPKGSFSTLEIQRTEQGDSAMYLCASTTDKSNSPLHFGNGTRLTVT.

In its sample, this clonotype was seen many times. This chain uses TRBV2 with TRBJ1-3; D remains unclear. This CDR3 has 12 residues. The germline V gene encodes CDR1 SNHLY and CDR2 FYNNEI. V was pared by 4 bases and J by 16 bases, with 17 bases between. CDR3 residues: CASSGGGRALYF. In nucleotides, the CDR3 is TGTGCCAGCAGTGGAGGAGGGCGGGCCTTGTATTTT.